These 21 T cell receptor beta chains came from one sample sequenced in a study of Graves' ophthalmopathy and Graves' hyperthyroidism (dated by TCRdb to between 2018 and 2020). The instrument given in TCRdb is Illumina HiSeq 2000. TCR beta CDR3 regions were amplified from RNA transcripts for repertoire sequencing. The first round of RT-PCR was done with HTBI primers and the Qiagen OneStep RT-PCR kit, and was followed by a second round of multiplex PCR, then size selection and purification. TCRdb trimmed public reads at Q25 via fastp, called clones via MiXCR and kept in-frame beta chains. Rows are combined by CDR3 protein, so each entry shows the most common genes and DNA. In all, the sample holds 400,000 to 500,000 distinct CDR3 sequences, and roughly 20% of those were seen once. Jointly, the top ten make up around 3% of the sample. Sequenced material: peripheral blood. These receptors all stem from a woman under 30 with stable Graves' hyperthyroidism. Donor details come from another sample of the same person, matched by shared clones.

V and J are TRBV28 and TRBJ2-7; D is perhaps TRBD2 (6 bases). The length of the CDR3 is 14 residues. V was shortened by 8 bases and J by 1 base, with 15 bases between the two germline ends. Germline CDR1 MDHEN, CDR2 SYDVKM. CDR3 in amino acids: CASEVEEGSYEQYF. The CDR3 coding sequence is TGTGCCAGCGAGGTAGAGGAGGGATCCTACGAGCAGTACTTC.

There are many counts of this clonotype. The chain uses TRBV6-1 and TRBJ2-2, with D possibly matching TRBD1 (6 bases). Trimming shortened V by 8 bases and J by 3 bases, and 13 bases separated the two germline ends. The CDR3 has 14 residues. The germline gives CDR1 MNHNS, CDR2 SASEGT. Here the CDR3 reads CASGRGWDTGELFF. The DNA for the CDR3 is TGTGCCAGCGGCAGGGGTTGGGACACCGGGGAGCTGTTTTTT.

This clonotype has a handful of counts. This chain uses TRBV24-1 with TRBJ1-6; 9 bases line up with TRBD1. Losses at the gene ends were 7 bases for V and 7 bases for J; bases not matched to a gene: 4. This CDR3 is 14 amino acids long. Germline V gene lookup returns CDR1 KGHDR and CDR2 SFDVKD. As DNA, the CDR3 is TGTGCCACCAGAGGGACAGGGAAAAATTCACCCCTCCACTTT. Its protein product is CATRGTGKNSPLHF.

This clonotype was counted ten times or more. The chain is built from TRBV7-3 and TRBJ2-2, with TRBD2 matching over 7 bases. In germline, CDR1 is SGHTA, CDR2 FQGTGA. Trimming removed 8 bases from V and 4 bases from J; junction bases left unmatched: 1. The CDR3 runs 12 residues. The DNA for the CDR3 is TGTGCCAGCCGCGGGGGCACCGGGGAGCTGTTTTTT. Its translation is CASRGGTGELFF.

This clonotype was counted at least ten times. The chain uses TRBV27 and TRBJ2-2; 12 nucleotides align to TRBD2. CDR3 length: 18 residues. CDR1 and CDR2 from the germline V gene are MNHEY and SMNVEV (reference sequence). Trimming took 3 bases from V and 1 from J; bases not matched to a gene: 6. The CDR3 region is CASSFPGLAGKNTGELFF. The CDR3 DNA follows: TGTGCCAGCAGTTTCCCAGGACTAGCGGGGAAGAACACCGGGGAGCTGTTTTTT.

This clonotype was observed many times. The rearrangement links TRBV12-3 or TRBV12-4 to TRBJ2-2, with a weak D call TRBD2 (5 bases). The ends were cut back, 6 bases at V and 1 base at J, with 6 bases in the middle. CDR3 length equals 13 residues. CDR3 DNA: TGTGCCAGCAGGGCGGGGAACACCGGGGAGCTGTTTTTT. The encoded protein is CASRAGNTGELFF.

The sample holds many counts of this clonotype. This may stem from a read error, because a much larger clone lies one nucleotide away. CDR3 nucleotides: TGTGCCACTGGGCTTCAGGCGGCCCCCACCGGGGAGCTGTTTTTT. It codes for CATGLQAAPTGELFF. This chain connects TRBV10-3 to TRBJ2-2; unclear D gene. CDR3 length: 15 residues. The V gene lost 10 bases and the J gene lost 4 bases, with 19 bases spanning the gap. CDR1 is ENHRY and CDR2 is SYGVKD in the germline V gene.

This clonotype was recorded a few times. V gene TRBV12-3 or TRBV12-4 combines with J gene TRBJ2-7; TRBD2 aligns across 13 bases. With V trimmed by 5 bases and J by 4 bases, 5 bases remained unmatched. The CDR3 loop spans 15 amino acids. The CDR3 DNA reads as TGTGCCAGCAGTCGGACTAGCGGGAGTGGGTACGAGCAGTACTTC. It specifies CASSRTSGSGYEQYF.

Ten or more counts support this clonotype. The chain uses TRBV6-2 or TRBV6-3 and TRBJ1-1; 8 nucleotides align to TRBD1. V was pared by 6 bases and J by 7 bases, with 19 bases of the junction left unmatched. The CDR3 is 17 amino acids. The V gene's germline CDR1 is MNHEY and CDR2 SVGEGT. The CDR3 region has the DNA TGTGCCAGCAGCCCTCCCATTCTTAAGGCAGGGGGCATTGAAGCTTTCTTT. It translates to CASSPPILKAGGIEAFF.

The genes are TRBV6-5 and TRBJ1-1, with 11 bases that match TRBD1. The CDR3 extends over 14 amino acids. Trimming at V came to 2 bases and at J to 4 bases, leaving 0 bases not matched to a gene. Germline V gene data show CDR1 as MNHEY and CDR2 as SVGAGI. This chain's CDR3 is CASSYGTGGTEAFF. CDR3 DNA sequence: TGTGCCAGCAGTTACGGGACAGGGGGCACTGAAGCTTTCTTT.

This clonotype has ten or more counts. The chain has TRBV27 and TRBJ1-1, with a tentative D call TRBD1 (6 bases). The CDR3 runs to 13 residues. Looked up from germline, CDR1 is MNHEY and CDR2 is SMNVEV (reference sequence). The V end was cut by 11 bases, the J end by 9 bases, with 22 bases between. The CDR3: CAAGRDTDVKAFF. Here the CDR3 DNA reads TGTGCCGCAGGGCGGGACACCGACGTGAAAGCTTTCTTT.

This clonotype has at least ten counts. V usage is TRBV6-2 or TRBV6-3 and J usage is TRBJ1-5; D gene unclear. Trimming shortened V by 7 bases and J by 2 bases, and 15 bases separated the two germline ends. The CDR3 has 15 residues. Germline V CDR1 and CDR2: MNHEY, SVGEGT. The CDR3 region has the DNA TGTGCCAGCAAGTTCGAGGCAGCCCGCAATCAGCCCCAGCATTTT. Translation: CASKFEAARNQPQHF.

There are many counts of this clonotype. This chain connects TRBV6-2 or TRBV6-3 to TRBJ2-7, with 7 bases aligning to TRBD1. CDR1 is MNHEY and CDR2 is SVGEGT in the germline V gene. V dropped 4 bases and J dropped 0; count of bases not matched to a gene: 6. This CDR3 has 15 residues. CDR3 in amino acids: CASSLGQAISYEQYF. The CDR3 coding sequence is TGTGCCAGCAGTTTAGGACAGGCAATCTCCTACGAGCAGTACTTC.

At least ten counts were recorded for this clonotype. The chain is built from TRBV19 and TRBJ1-2, with TRBD1 matching over 8 bases. Germline V lookup: CDR1 LNHDA, CDR2 SQIVND (reference sequence). V was pared by 4 bases and J by 4 bases, with 14 bases of the junction left unmatched. The CDR3 runs to 17 residues. CDR3 nucleotides: TGTGCCAGTAGTAGACCGACAGGGGCTCTCGATGCCTATGGCTACACCTTC. This gives the protein CASSRPTGALDAYGYTF.

This clonotype was recorded many times. In DNA form, the CDR3 reads TGTGCCAGCAGTTACCTGGACAGGGATCACACCGGGGAGCTGTTTTTT. Amino acid sequence: CASSYLDRDHTGELFF. The rearrangement joins TRBV6-2 or TRBV6-3 to TRBJ2-2; 8 bases align to TRBD1. V gave up 2 bases and J gave up 3 bases; unmatched junction bases: 5. Germline V gene sequence: CDR1 MNHEY, CDR2 SVGEGT. The CDR3 is 16 amino acids.

This clonotype was observed a few times. The gene calls are TRBV5-1 and TRBJ2-7, with 9 bases identical to TRBD1. The CDR3 runs to 15 residues. In germline, CDR1 is SGHRS, CDR2 YFSETQ. The V gene end was trimmed by 6 bases and the J gene end by 1 base; junction bases not matched to a gene: 8. CDR3 DNA: TGCGCCAGCACTTATATGGGACAGGGATCCTACGAGCAGTACTTC. This translates into CASTYMGQGSYEQYF.

V usage is TRBV24-1 and J usage is TRBJ1-2; D is uncertain. Germline CDR1 reads KGHDR; CDR2 reads SFDVKD. The CDR3 is made up of 12 amino acids. The V end lost 4 bases, the J end lost 9 bases, and 11 bases lay between the germline ends. This CDR3 is CATSDPGFSYTF. CDR3 nucleotide sequence: TGTGCCACCAGTGACCCGGGATTCAGCTACACCTTC.

Worth noting for this clonotype: A junction boundary mismatches the germline segment, possibly from a read error. The CDR3 reads CVSSLNTNTEAFF. The CDR3 nucleotides are TGCGTCAGCAGCTTGAACACCAACACTGAAGCTTTCTTT. The rearrangement uses TRBV5-1 and TRBJ1-1; D not resolved. CDR3 length equals 13 residues. Germline V CDR1 and CDR2: SGHRS, YFSETQ.

This chain connects TRBV6-2 or TRBV6-3 to TRBJ2-7; 8 nucleotides agree with TRBD1. The J segment lost 3 bases and the V segment lost 10 bases, leaving 11 bases of the junction unmatched. The length of the CDR3 is 14 residues. Germline V gives CDR1 MNHEY, CDR2 SVGEGT. CDR3: CATHVTGDIYEQYF. The CDR3 coding sequence is TGTGCCACACATGTGACAGGGGATATCTACGAGCAGTACTTC.

This clonotype has ten or more counts. The rearrangement uses TRBV18 and TRBJ1-1; maybe TRBD1 (6 bases). The germline V gene has CDR1 KGHSH and CDR2 LQKENI. V lost 5 bases, J lost 8 bases, and 15 bases lay in between. This CDR3 has 13 amino acids. The CDR3 DNA follows: TGTGCCAGCTCATCAAGGACAGCCTCGGAAGCTTTCTTT. Protein: CASSSRTASEAFF.

This sequence joins TRBV7-9 and TRBJ2-5, with D perhaps matching TRBD2 (6 bases). With 4 bases removed from V and 2 bases from J, the gap between germline ends came to 11 bases. CDR1 is SEHNR, CDR2 FQNEAQ, per germline (reference sequence). This CDR3 contains 14 residues. The CDR3 reads CASSSAGTQETQYF. The CDR3 coding sequence is TGTGCCAGCAGCTCCGCCGGGACTCAAGAGACCCAGTACTTC.